This record covers a single T cell receptor (beta chain). The data stem from a study of response to subunit inactivated influenza vaccine. Germline V gives CDR1 MNHEY, CDR2 SMNVEV (reference sequence). This CDR3 comprises 16 residues. V was clipped by 8 bases and J by 4 bases; unmatched bases: 15. TCRdb re-derived calls from the RT-PCR reads in MiXCR, one entry per CDR3 protein. The table records some 570,000 distinct CDR3 sequences, roughly 10% of them present only once. These same data were also listed under a study on T cells expressing NK-cell markers. From that report: Synthesis of TCR beta cDNA relied on 5'RACE template switching carrying UMIs. Dominant NKG2C+ clonotypes were found to form roughly 1.0-7.0% of CD8+ T cells in over 5 donors.

The sequenced sample was PBMCs from blood, obtained on the day of vaccination. The receptor was isolated from a man over 45 who received an inactivated influenza vaccine. This sequence joins TRBV27 and TRBJ1-2, with 8 bases aligning to TRBD1. CDR3 sequence reads: CASGPTGAMTAYGYTF. The CDR3 DNA is TGTGCCAGCGGACCGACAGGGGCGATGACCGCCTATGGCTACACCTTC.